The entry below describes one T cell receptor (beta chain). What it binds is unknown. The CDR3 spans 15 residues. Germline V gene lookup returns CDR1 MNHNY and CDR2 SVGAGI (reference sequence). V was trimmed by 0 bases and J by 1 base, leaving 7 bases between them. The data were taken from a study of graft-versus-host responses after intestinal transplantation. Study-wide context: Anti-thymocyte globulin served as induction for all recipients, who then took tacrolimus and steroids for three to four years.

Study findings and constraints: GvH clones were found in recipient marrow; some appeared first in ileum or blood. Individuals carrying graft-donor T cell macrochimerism showed high graft-versus-host to host-versus-graft clonal ratios in allografts. Among circulating GvH clones, peak levels were associated with early post-transplant declines in HvG clones.

Once graft tissue had been processed, intraepithelial and lamina propria lymphocytes were released. Assay: immunoSEQ multiplex PCR; the TCRdb copy retains only in-frame clones and omits some. The table shows more than 9,000 clones, with 65% to 90% occurring only once. The receptor comes from a human patient who received an intestinal transplant, so some T cells may come from the graft donor. The chain uses TRBV6-6 and TRBJ1-5; D not resolved. The starting material was ileum tissue, obtained around 25 months after intestinal transplantation. CDR3 DNA: TGTGCCAGCAGTTACTCGGAGTACAGCAATCAGCCCCAGCATTTT. Translating it yields CASSYSEYSNQPQHF.